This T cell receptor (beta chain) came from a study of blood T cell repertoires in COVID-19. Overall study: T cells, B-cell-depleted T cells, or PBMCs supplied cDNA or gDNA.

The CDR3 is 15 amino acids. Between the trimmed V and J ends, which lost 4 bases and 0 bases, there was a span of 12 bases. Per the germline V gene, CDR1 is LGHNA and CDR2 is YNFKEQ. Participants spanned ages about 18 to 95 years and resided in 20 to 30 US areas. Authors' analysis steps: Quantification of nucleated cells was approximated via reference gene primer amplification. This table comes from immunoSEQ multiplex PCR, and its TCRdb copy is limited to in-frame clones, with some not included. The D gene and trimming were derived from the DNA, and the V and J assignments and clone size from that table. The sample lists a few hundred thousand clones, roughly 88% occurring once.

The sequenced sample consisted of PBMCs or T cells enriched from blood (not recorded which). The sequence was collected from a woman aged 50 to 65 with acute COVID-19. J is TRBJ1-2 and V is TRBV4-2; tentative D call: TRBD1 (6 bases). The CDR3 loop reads CASSRNREANYGYTF. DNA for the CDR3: TGTGCCAGCAGCCGAAACAGGGAAGCTAACTATGGCTACACCTTC.